The 27 T cell receptor beta chains listed next were all sequenced from one sample in a study of blood T cells in healthy people across ages. A second PCR, run for about 6 to 11 cycles, used a sample-barcoded 5' primer plus a J-beta primer mix. TCRdb recomputed calls from the 5' RACE reads with MiXCR, one row per CDR3 protein. The sample shows some 850,000 distinct CDR3 sequences, roughly 26% of them seen only once. The same data also contributed to another study, on T cells of mothers and their children.

What was sequenced was blood. The origin of the receptors is a boy aged 5-17 years in good health.

The chain carries TRBV9 and TRBJ1-6; a possible D gene is TRBD1 (6 bases). Looked up from germline, CDR1 is SGDLS and CDR2 is YYNGEE. Trimming cost V 0 bases and J 14 bases, with 15 bases left between them. The CDR3 runs to 14 residues. This chain's CDR3 is CASSVGQEGRTLHF. In DNA, the CDR3 is TGTGCCAGCAGCGTAGGACAGGAGGGAAGGACCCTCCACTTT. The complete variable domain, with remaining parts taken from reference TRBV9 and TRBJ1-6, reads DSGVTQTPKHLITATGQRVTLRCSPRSGDLSVYWYQQSLDQGLQFLIQYYNGEERAKGNILERFSAQQFPDLHSELNLSSLELGDSALYFCASSVGQEGRTLHFGNGTRLTVT.

This CDR3 is CASSLQLTLPTNEKLFF. As DNA, the CDR3 is TGTGCCAGCAGTCTCCAGCTGACGCTCCCAACTAATGAAAAACTGTTTTTT. V is TRBV28 and J is TRBJ1-4; D gene uncertain. This CDR3 comprises 17 residues. With 5 bases removed from V and 0 bases from J, the gap between germline ends came to 16 bases. The germline gives CDR1 MDHEN, CDR2 SYDVKM.

The chain is built from TRBV10-3 and TRBJ2-7; D is unclear. Germline assignment: CDR1 ENHRY and CDR2 SYGVKD. The CDR3 length is 12 residues. The V and J ends lost 6 bases and 6 bases respectively, with 12 bases between them. This CDR3 is CAIRDPPGEQYF. The CDR3 DNA follows: TGTGCCATCAGGGACCCTCCCGGCGAGCAGTACTTC.

V gene TRBV21-1 combines with J gene TRBJ2-5; TRBD1, the D gene given by the table, was not confirmed from the DNA. TRBV21-1 has pseudogene status. The CDR3 extends over 16 amino acids. Here the CDR3 DNA reads TGTGCCAGCAGCAATCGGGTCAGGGCGTTGGGAGAGACCCAGTACTTC. It yields the protein CASSNRVRALGETQYF.

This chain links TRBV20-1 with TRBJ2-1; no reliable D call. This CDR3 region has 12 residues. V was trimmed by 6 bases and J by 7 bases, leaving 13 bases between them. CDR1 is DFQATT, CDR2 SNEGSKA, per germline (reference sequence). Written as DNA, the CDR3 is TGCAGTGCCTGGATGGACGGGAATGAGCAGTTCTTC. Its protein product is CSAWMDGNEQFF.

The genes are TRBV7-2 and TRBJ2-5; 8 nucleotides match TRBD1. The V and J ends lost 5 bases and 5 bases, in that order; junction bases with no gene match: 4. CDR3 length: 13 residues. The germline V gene has CDR1 SGHTA and CDR2 FQGNSA. CDR3: CASSGDRLETQYF. CDR3 DNA: TGTGCCAGCAGCGGGGACAGGCTTGAGACCCAGTACTTC.

The chain is built from TRBV25-1 and TRBJ2-3; weak D call: TRBD2 (5 bases). Germline CDR1 and CDR2: MGHDK and SYGVNS. Trimming left V 3 bases short and J 3 bases short, with 7 bases between. There are 13 residues in the CDR3. The CDR3 is CASSDSVTDTQYF. CDR3 nucleotide sequence: TGTGCCAGCAGTGATAGCGTAACAGATACGCAGTATTTT.

The table lists this clonotype with a few counts. This rearrangement joins TRBV24-1 to TRBJ2-5, with D perhaps matching TRBD2 (5 bases). The J call may be mistaken, given a closer DNA end match to TRBJ2-1. Per the germline V gene, CDR1 is KGHDR and CDR2 is SFDVKD. CDR3 length: 15 residues. CDR3 sequence (DNA): TGTGCCACCAGTGCGAGGAGGATCGATTACAATGAGCAGTTCTTC. This translates into CATSARRIDYNEQFF.

The chain has TRBV29-1 and TRBJ2-3, with TRBD2 matching over 12 bases. This CDR3 region has 17 residues. Unmatched junction bases numbered 17, after V lost 4 bases and J lost 9 bases. Germline V gene lookup returns CDR1 SQVTM and CDR2 ANQGSEA. The CDR3 nucleotides read TGCAGCGTTGGGGAGGCTAGCGGGGGGGCCAACCTCATAACGCAGTATTTT. This codes for CSVGEASGGANLITQYF.

This clonotype appeared many times. This sequence joins TRBV27 and TRBJ2-7, with TRBD2 as a possible D gene (7 bases). V lost 2 bases and J lost 0, with 14 bases in between. CDR1 is MNHEY, CDR2 SMNVEV, per germline (reference sequence). The CDR3 sequence is 16 residues long. For the CDR3, the DNA is TGTGCCAGCAGTTTAGGGGTCGGGGGGCACTCCTACGAGCAGTACTTC. It is translated as CASSLGVGGHSYEQYF.

This clonotype was seen ten or more times. The chain has TRBV4-2 and TRBJ2-3; 11 bases fit TRBD1. CDR1 is LGHNA and CDR2 is YNFKEQ in the germline V gene. CDR3 length equals 16 residues. The V segment lost 0 bases and the J segment 4 bases; nucleotides outside the gene matches: 3. This chain's CDR3 is CASSQDSGQGADTQYF. DNA for the CDR3: TGTGCCAGCAGCCAAGATTCGGGACAGGGGGCAGATACGCAGTATTTT.

The V and J genes are TRBV2 and TRBJ2-6; 12 bases fit TRBD2. The length of the CDR3 is 18 residues. The junction had 7 bases not matched to a gene; V was cut back by 6 bases and J by 1 base. Germline CDR1 is SNHLY and CDR2 is FYNNEI. CDR3 nucleotide sequence: TGTGCCAGCAGGGCTAGCGGGGGGGTGGTATCTGGGGCCAACGTCCTGACTTTC. It specifies CASRASGGVVSGANVLTF.

The V and J genes are TRBV7-9 and TRBJ2-5; possible D gene TRBD2, 5 bases. The ends were cut back, 1 base at V and 5 bases at J, with 11 bases in the middle. The CDR3 sequence is 14 residues long. The germline V gene encodes CDR1 SEHNR and CDR2 FQNEAQ (reference sequence). The CDR3 coding sequence is TGTGCCAGCAGCTTAGGGCTAGCCCTGGAGACCCAGTACTTC. It specifies CASSLGLALETQYF.

This chain links TRBV27 with TRBJ2-1, with D possibly TRBD1 on 5 matching bases. The CDR3 has 14 residues. The V and J ends lost 4 bases and 6 bases respectively, with 13 bases between them. The V gene's germline CDR1 is MNHEY and CDR2 SMNVEV (reference sequence). CDR3 region: CASSWGSQGNEQFF. In DNA form, the CDR3 reads TGTGCCAGCAGTTGGGGTAGTCAGGGCAATGAGCAGTTCTTC.

This clonotype was counted between two and nine times. The chain carries TRBV10-3 and TRBJ1-2; a possible D gene is TRBD1 (5 bases). CDR1 is ENHRY, CDR2 SYGVKD, per germline. The CDR3 runs 12 residues. Trimming shortened V by 11 bases and J by 8 bases, and 18 bases separated the two germline ends. This chain's CDR3 is CAYRKPKGGYTF. The DNA of the CDR3 is TGTGCCTACAGAAAACCCAAGGGGGGCTACACCTTC.

The chain carries TRBV5-1 and TRBJ2-2, with D perhaps matching TRBD2 (5 bases). The CDR3 contains 13 residues. Germline V CDR1 and CDR2: SGHRS, YFSETQ. The ends were cut back, 5 bases at V and 4 bases at J, with 9 bases in the middle. In DNA, the CDR3 is TGCGCCAGCAGGTCTCGGGGCACCGGGGAGCTGTTTTTT. Encoded protein: CASRSRGTGELFF. Full variable domain (remainder filled in from reference TRBV5-1 and TRBJ2-2): KAGVTQTPRYLIKTRGQQVTLSCSPISGHRSVSWYQQTPGQGLQFLFEYFSETQRNKGNFPGRFSGRQFSNSRSEMNVSTLELGDSALYLCASRSRGTGELFFGEGSRLTVL.

The chain links TRBV20-1 to TRBJ2-2; 13 nucleotides line up with TRBD2. The CDR3 sequence is 16 residues long. CDR1 and CDR2 (germline): DFQATT, SNEGSKA (reference sequence). The J segment lost 6 bases and the V segment lost 1 base, leaving 5 bases of the junction unmatched. CDR3 DNA sequence: TGCAGTGCTAGAGCCCCACTAGCGGGGGGGCCCGGGGAGCTGTTTTTT. Residues: CSARAPLAGGPGELFF.

This clonotype was seen more than once but under ten times. One end of the junction does not line up with germline, which may come from a read error. The chain uses TRBV7-8 and TRBJ2-7; TRBD1 matches 7 bases. Germline assignment: CDR1 SGHVS and CDR2 FQNEAQ. This CDR3 is 15 amino acids long. As DNA, the CDR3 is TGTGCCAGCAGCTTCCAGGGGGTAAGCTCCTACAAGCAGTACTTC. This translates into CASSFQGVSSYKQYF.

Remarks on this clonotype: The germline gene is not matched at one end of the junction; a read error may be the cause. The chain employs TRBV9 and TRBJ1-2, with a tentative D call TRBD1 (5 bases). The germline V gene has CDR1 SGDLS and CDR2 YYNGEE. CDR3 size: 17 residues. In DNA form, the CDR3 reads TGTGCCAGCAGCGTAGGGTATTCAGGGCCCGGGGACTATGGCTGCACCTTC. Translation: CASSVGYSGPGDYGCTF.

In the case of this clonotype: A junction end diverges from the germline sequence, so it may reflect a read error. The CDR3 sequence: CASSLGQLNQPQRF. The CDR3 bases are TGTGCCAGCAGTTTAGGGCAGCTCAATCAGCCCCAGCGTTTT. J is TRBJ1-5 and V is TRBV12-3 or TRBV12-4, with D uncertain. The CDR3 is 14 amino acids.

This CDR3 reads CASRGLETQYF. DNA of the CDR3: TGTGCCAGCAGGGGGCTGGAGACCCAGTACTTC. The V gene is TRBV28, the J gene TRBJ2-5; D possibly corresponds to TRBD1 (5 bases). The CDR3 runs 11 residues. The V end was cut by 6 bases, the J end by 5 bases, with 7 bases between. CDR1 and CDR2 (germline): MDHEN, SYDVKM. Supplemented by reference TRBV28 and TRBJ2-5, the full variable domain reads DVKVTQSSRYLVKRTGEKVFLECVQDMDHENMFWYRQDPGLGLRLIYFSYDVKMKEKGDIPEGYSVSREKKERFSLILESASTNQTSMYLCASRGLETQYFGPGTRLLVL.

This clonotype was counted only a few times. CDR3 sequence reads: CATSDSRVMGTDTQYF. CDR3 sequence (DNA): TGTGCCACCAGTGATTCTAGGGTGATGGGCACAGATACGCAGTATTTT. The rearrangement links TRBV24-1 to TRBJ2-3; unclear D gene. V lost 2 bases and J 1 base, leaving 12 bases between the germline ends. Germline CDR1 and CDR2: KGHDR and SFDVKD. The CDR3 totals 16 residues.

The DNA of the CDR3 is TGTGCCAGCAGCAAATGGACTCGACAGGGGGAAGCCAAAAACATTCAGTACTTC. Protein: CASSKWTRQGEAKNIQYF. The rearrangement links TRBV21-1 to TRBJ2-4; the listed D gene, TRBD1, was not tested against the DNA. TRBV21-1 counts as a pseudogene. The CDR3 runs to 18 residues.

This clonotype turned up a few times. The chain combines TRBV29-1 with TRBJ2-4; TRBD1 agrees at 9 bases. Losses at the gene ends were 6 bases for V and 4 bases for J; bases not matched to a gene: 7. The germline CDR1 and CDR2 sequences are SQVTM and ANQGSEA. The CDR3 extends over 14 amino acids. The CDR3 DNA is TGCAGCGTAGGATCACAGGGGGCAAAAAACATTCAGTACTTC. Its protein is CSVGSQGAKNIQYF.

The chain combines TRBV6-5 with TRBJ2-7; 7 nucleotides line up with TRBD2. There are 13 residues in the CDR3. V dropped 0 bases and J dropped 7; count of bases not matched to a gene: 3. Germline V gene lookup returns CDR1 MNHEY and CDR2 SVGAGI. The CDR3 loop reads CASSYSSGREQYF. The CDR3 DNA is TGTGCCAGCAGTTACTCTTCCGGGAGGGAGCAGTACTTC.

This clonotype was counted only a few times. The rearrangement joins TRBV28 to TRBJ2-5; D not certain. The better agreement between TRBJ2-7 and the DNA end casts doubt on the J call. Germline assignment: CDR1 MDHEN and CDR2 SYDVKM. The CDR3 is 12 amino acids. In DNA, the CDR3 is TGTGCCAGCAGATTCGACCGCGACGAGCAGTACTTC. Translated: CASRFDRDEQYF.

This sequence joins TRBV30 and TRBJ2-5; TRBD2 agrees at 9 bases. The CDR3 is 17 amino acids. V lost 2 bases and J lost 3; bases outside the gene matches: 13. Germline CDR1 GTSNPN, CDR2 SVGIG (reference sequence). CDR3 amino acids: CAWSSLRISGGKETQYF. The DNA for the CDR3 is TGTGCCTGGAGTTCTCTCCGGATTAGCGGGGGAAAAGAGACCCAGTACTTC.